The 5 T cell receptor beta chains below all came from one sample that was sequenced in a study of Graves' ophthalmopathy and Graves' hyperthyroidism. Using RNA transcripts, the TCR beta CDR3 regions were amplified. HTBI primers served in a first-round RT-PCR, which a second-round multiplex PCR followed. TCRdb re-called the multiplex PCR reads through MiXCR, storing one row per CDR3 protein. Of about 370,000 distinct CDR3 sequences listed, about 18% are singletons. The specimen was peripheral blood. Receptor source: an adult woman with stable Graves' hyperthyroidism.

This clonotype was recorded at least ten times. The chain carries TRBV10-3 and TRBJ1-2; 7 positions match TRBD1. The CDR3 spans 13 residues. Germline values: CDR1 ENHRY, CDR2 SYGVKD. J was trimmed by 6 bases and V by 5 bases; bases with no gene match: 6. CDR3 region: CAISMTGSDGYTF. As DNA, the CDR3 is TGTGCCATCAGTATGACAGGGAGTGATGGCTACACCTTC.

This clonotype has just a few counts. For the CDR3, the DNA is TGTGCCTGGAGTGTGGAGGGCTACGAGCAGTACTTC. Translating gives CAWSVEGYEQYF. The chain uses TRBV30 and TRBJ2-7; D possibly corresponds to TRBD2 (6 bases). Trimming removed 0 bases at V and 3 bases at J, with 6 bases between. From germline, CDR1 is GTSNPN and CDR2 SVGIG (reference sequence). The CDR3 has 12 residues.

This clonotype was detected many times. This chain links TRBV19 with TRBJ2-2, with D perhaps being TRBD1 or TRBD2 (5 bases each). V shed 6 bases and J shed 3 bases, with 20 bases lying between them. Germline CDR1 is LNHDA and CDR2 is SQIVND (reference sequence). The CDR3 contains 17 residues. The CDR3 is CASRDPGASRYTGELFF. CDR3 in DNA: TGTGCCAGTAGGGACCCTGGGGCTAGCCGATACACCGGGGAGCTGTTTTTT.

This clonotype was seen repeatedly, ten times or more. The V and J genes are TRBV28 and TRBJ2-7; D may match TRBD1 or TRBD2 (5 bases each). V was cut by 6 bases and J by 0 bases, with 18 bases left in between. The CDR3 runs to 16 residues. Germline assignment: CDR1 MDHEN and CDR2 SYDVKM. The CDR3 DNA reads as TGTGCCAGCAGCCCCCCAAGGGACGGATCCTCCTACGAGCAGTACTTC. Its translation: CASSPPRDGSSYEQYF.

There are many counts of this clonotype. The chain recombines TRBV5-4 with TRBJ2-2; D ambiguous. The V gene lost 3 bases and the J gene lost 0 bases, with 15 bases spanning the gap. CDR1 is SGHNT and CDR2 is YYREEE in the germline V gene (reference sequence). CDR3 size: 17 residues. The CDR3 DNA sequence: TGTGCCAGCAGCTCCCCAGGAAGGGCGGCGAACACCGGGGAGCTGTTTTTT. The encoded protein is CASSSPGRAANTGELFF.